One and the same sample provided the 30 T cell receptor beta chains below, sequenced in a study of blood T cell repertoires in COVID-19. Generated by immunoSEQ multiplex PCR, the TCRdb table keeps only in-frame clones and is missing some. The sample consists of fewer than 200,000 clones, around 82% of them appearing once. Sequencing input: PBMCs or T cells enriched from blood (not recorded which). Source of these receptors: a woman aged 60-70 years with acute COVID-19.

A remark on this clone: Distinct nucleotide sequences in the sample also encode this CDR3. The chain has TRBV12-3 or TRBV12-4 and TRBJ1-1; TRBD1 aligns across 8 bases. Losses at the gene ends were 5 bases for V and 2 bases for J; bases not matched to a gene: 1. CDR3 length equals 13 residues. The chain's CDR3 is CASSGQGNTEAFF. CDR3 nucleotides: TGTGCCAGCAGTGGACAGGGTAACACTGAAGCTTTCTTT.

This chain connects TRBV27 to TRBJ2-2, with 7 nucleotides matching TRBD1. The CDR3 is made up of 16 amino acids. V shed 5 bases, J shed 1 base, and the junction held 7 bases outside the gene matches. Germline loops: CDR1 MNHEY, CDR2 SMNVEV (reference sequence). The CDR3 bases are TGTGCCAGCAGTGCCCACAGGGGTAGGAACACCGGGGAGCTGTTTTTT. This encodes CASSAHRGRNTGELFF.

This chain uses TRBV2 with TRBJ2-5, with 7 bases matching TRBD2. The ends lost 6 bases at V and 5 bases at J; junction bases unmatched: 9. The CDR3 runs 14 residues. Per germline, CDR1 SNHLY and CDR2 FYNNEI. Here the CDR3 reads CASRAWTREETQYF. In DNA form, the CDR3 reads TGTGCCAGCAGAGCATGGACTAGAGAGGAGACCCAGTACTTC.

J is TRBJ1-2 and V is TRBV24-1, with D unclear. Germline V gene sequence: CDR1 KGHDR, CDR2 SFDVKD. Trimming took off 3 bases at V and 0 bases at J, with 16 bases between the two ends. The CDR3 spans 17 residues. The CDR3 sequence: CATSDPYGRGTNYGYTF. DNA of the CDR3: TGTGCCACCAGTGATCCCTACGGACGGGGAACTAACTATGGCTACACCTTC.

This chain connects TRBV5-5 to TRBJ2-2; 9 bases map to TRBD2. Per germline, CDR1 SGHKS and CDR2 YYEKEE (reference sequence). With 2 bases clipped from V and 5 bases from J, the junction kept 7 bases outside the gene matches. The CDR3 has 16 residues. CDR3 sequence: CASSLIAGVPTGELFF. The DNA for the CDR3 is TGTGCCAGCAGCTTAATAGCGGGAGTTCCAACCGGGGAGCTGTTTTTT.

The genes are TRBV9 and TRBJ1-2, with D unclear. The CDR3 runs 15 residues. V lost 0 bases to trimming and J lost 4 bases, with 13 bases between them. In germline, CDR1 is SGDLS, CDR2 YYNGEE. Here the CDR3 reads CASSVAVVAGYGYTF. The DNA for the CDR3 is TGTGCCAGCAGCGTAGCTGTGGTTGCGGGCTATGGCTACACCTTC.

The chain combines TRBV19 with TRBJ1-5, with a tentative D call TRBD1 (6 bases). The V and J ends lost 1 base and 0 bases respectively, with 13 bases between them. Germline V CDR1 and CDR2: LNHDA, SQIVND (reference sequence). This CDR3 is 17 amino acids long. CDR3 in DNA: TGTGCCAGTAGTATAGTGGACAGACGCAATAGCAATCAGCCCCAGCATTTT. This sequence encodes CASSIVDRRNSNQPQHF. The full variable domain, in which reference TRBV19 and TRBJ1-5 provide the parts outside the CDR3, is DGGITQSPKYLFRKEGQNVTLSCEQNLNHDAMYWYRQDPGQGLRLIYYSQIVNDFQKGDIAEGYSVSREKKESFPLTVTSAQKNPTAFYLCASSIVDRRNSNQPQHFGDGTRLSIL.

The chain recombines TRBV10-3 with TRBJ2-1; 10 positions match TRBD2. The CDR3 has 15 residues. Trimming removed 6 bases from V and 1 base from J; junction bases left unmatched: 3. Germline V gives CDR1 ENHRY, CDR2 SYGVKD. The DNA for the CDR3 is TGTGCCATCAGCCCACTAGCGGGATCCTACAATGAGCAGTTCTTC. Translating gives CAISPLAGSYNEQFF.

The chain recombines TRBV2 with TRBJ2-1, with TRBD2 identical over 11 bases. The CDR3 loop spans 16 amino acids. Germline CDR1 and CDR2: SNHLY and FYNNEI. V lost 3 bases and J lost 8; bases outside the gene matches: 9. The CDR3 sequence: CASSDPGLAVPDEQFF. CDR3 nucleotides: TGTGCCAGCAGTGACCCGGGACTAGCGGTTCCCGATGAGCAGTTCTTC.

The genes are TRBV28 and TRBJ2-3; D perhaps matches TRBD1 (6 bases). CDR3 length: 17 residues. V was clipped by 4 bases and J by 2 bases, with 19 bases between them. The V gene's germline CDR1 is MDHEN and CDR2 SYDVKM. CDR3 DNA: TGTGCCAGCAGTTATGGAGATAGGGGGTACCCCACAGATACGCAGTATTTT. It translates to CASSYGDRGYPTDTQYF.

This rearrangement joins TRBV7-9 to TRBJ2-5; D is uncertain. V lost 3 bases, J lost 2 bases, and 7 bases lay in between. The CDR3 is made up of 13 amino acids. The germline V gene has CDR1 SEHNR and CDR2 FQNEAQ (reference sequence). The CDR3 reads CASSFYPQETQYF. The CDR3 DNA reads TGTGCCAGCAGCTTTTATCCTCAAGAGACCCAGTACTTC. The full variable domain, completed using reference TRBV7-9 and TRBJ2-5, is DTGVSQNPRHKITKRGQNVTFRCDPISEHNRLYWYRQTLGQGPEFLTYFQNEAQLEKSRLLSDRFSAERPKGSFSTLEIQRTEQGDSAMYLCASSFYPQETQYFGPGTRLLVL.

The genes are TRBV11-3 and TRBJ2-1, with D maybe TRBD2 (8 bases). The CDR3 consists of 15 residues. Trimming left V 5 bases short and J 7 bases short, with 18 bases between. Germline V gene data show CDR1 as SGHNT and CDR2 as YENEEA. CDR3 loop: CASSPGRGRENEQFF. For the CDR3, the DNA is TGTGCCAGCAGCCCCGGGAGGGGGCGCGAGAATGAGCAGTTCTTC.

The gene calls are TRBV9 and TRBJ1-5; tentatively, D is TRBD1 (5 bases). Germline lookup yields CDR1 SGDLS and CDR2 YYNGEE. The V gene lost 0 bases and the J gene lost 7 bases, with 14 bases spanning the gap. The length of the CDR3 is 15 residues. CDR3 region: CASSVVLGEGQPQHF. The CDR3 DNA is TGTGCCAGCAGCGTAGTGCTAGGGGAGGGACAGCCCCAGCATTTT. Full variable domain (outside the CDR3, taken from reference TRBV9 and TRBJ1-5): DSGVTQTPKHLITATGQRVTLRCSPRSGDLSVYWYQQSLDQGLQFLIQYYNGEERAKGNILERFSAQQFPDLHSELNLSSLELGDSALYFCASSVVLGEGQPQHFGDGTRLSIL.

CDR3 residues: CASSLDGRARETQYF. The CDR3 coding sequence is TGTGCCAGCAGCTTAGACGGGAGGGCCCGGGAGACCCAGTACTTC. J is TRBJ2-5 and V is TRBV7-2; 8 bases align to TRBD2. The CDR3 consists of 15 residues. Trimming removed 1 base from V and 5 bases from J; junction bases left unmatched: 6. Germline CDR1 SGHTA, CDR2 FQGNSA.

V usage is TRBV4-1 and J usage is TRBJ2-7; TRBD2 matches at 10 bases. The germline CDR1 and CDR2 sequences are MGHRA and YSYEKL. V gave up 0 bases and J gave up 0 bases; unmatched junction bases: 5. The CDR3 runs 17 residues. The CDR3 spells CASSQDTSGARSYEQYF. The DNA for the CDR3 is TGCGCCAGCAGCCAAGATACTAGCGGGGCCCGCTCCTACGAGCAGTACTTC.

The CDR3 DNA is TGTGCCTGGAGTGCCGGACAGTACCAAGAGACCCAGTACTTC. Residues: CAWSAGQYQETQYF. The chain employs TRBV30 and TRBJ2-5, with TRBD1 as a possible D gene (6 bases). The CDR3 consists of 14 residues. The germline V gene has CDR1 GTSNPN and CDR2 SVGIG (reference sequence). Between the trimmed V and J ends, which lost 1 base and 0 bases, there was a span of 9 bases.

As DNA, the CDR3 is TGCGCCAGCAGCCCTGATAAAGCGGGGGGGTACGCAGATACGCAGTATTTT. Its protein is CASSPDKAGGYADTQYF. The genes are TRBV4-3 and TRBJ2-3, with 10 bases identical to TRBD2. J lost 4 bases, V lost 4 bases, and 11 bases had no gene match. Germline values: CDR1 LGHNA, CDR2 YSLEER. The CDR3 extends over 17 amino acids.

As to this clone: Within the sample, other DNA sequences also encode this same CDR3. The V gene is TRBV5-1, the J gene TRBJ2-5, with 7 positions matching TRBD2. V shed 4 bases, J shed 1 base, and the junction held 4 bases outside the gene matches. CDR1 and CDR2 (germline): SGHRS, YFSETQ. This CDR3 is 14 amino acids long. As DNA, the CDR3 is TGCGCCAGCAGCCTGGGGACTACCCAAGAGACCCAGTACTTC. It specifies CASSLGTTQETQYF.

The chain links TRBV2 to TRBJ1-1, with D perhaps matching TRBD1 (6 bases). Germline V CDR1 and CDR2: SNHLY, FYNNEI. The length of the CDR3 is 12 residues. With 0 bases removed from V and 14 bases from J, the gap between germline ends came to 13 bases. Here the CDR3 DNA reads TGTGCCAGCAGTGAAGCGCTTACAGGGACGTTCTTT. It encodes CASSEALTGTFF.

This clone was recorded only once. The CDR3 nucleotides read TGTGCCAGCCAGGGGCCCGGGGCAGCCTTTTCTAACTATGGCTACACCTTC. Encoded protein: CASQGPGAAFSNYGYTF. The chain combines TRBV14 with TRBJ1-2; possible D gene TRBD1, 6 bases. The CDR3 is 17 residues long. V was clipped by 8 bases and J by 0 bases, with 22 bases between them. Germline-derived CDR1 and CDR2 are SGHDN and FVKESK.

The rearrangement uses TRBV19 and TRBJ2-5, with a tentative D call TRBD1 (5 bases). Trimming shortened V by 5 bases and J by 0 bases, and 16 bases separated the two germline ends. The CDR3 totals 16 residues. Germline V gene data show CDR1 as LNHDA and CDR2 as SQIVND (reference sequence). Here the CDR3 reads CASSPSPPRDQETQYF. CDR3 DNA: TGTGCCAGTAGTCCATCTCCCCCCAGGGACCAAGAGACCCAGTACTTC.

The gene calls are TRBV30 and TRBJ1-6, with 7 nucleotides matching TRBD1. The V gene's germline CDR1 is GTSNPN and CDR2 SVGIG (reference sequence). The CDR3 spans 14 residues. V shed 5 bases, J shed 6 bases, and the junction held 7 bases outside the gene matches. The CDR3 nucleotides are TGTGCCTGGGCAGGGGGACAAAGTAATTCACCCCTCCACTTT. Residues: CAWAGGQSNSPLHF.

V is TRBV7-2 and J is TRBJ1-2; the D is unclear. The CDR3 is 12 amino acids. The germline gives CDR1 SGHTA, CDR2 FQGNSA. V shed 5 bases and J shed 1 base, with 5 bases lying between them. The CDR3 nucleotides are TGTGCCAGCAGCGGGCGTAACTATGGCTACACCTTC. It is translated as CASSGRNYGYTF.

The CDR3 DNA is TGTGCCAGCAGTCCCGGGACAGGGGGAGAGCATCAGCCCCAGCATTTT. It yields the protein CASSPGTGGEHQPQHF. The chain is built from TRBV28 and TRBJ1-5; 11 nucleotides match TRBD1. V was clipped by 5 bases and J by 5 bases; unmatched bases: 8. This CDR3 is 16 amino acids long. Per germline, CDR1 MDHEN and CDR2 SYDVKM.

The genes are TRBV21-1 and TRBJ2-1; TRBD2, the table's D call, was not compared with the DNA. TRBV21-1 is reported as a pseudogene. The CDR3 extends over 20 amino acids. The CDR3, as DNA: TGTGCCAGCAGCAAAATTGGGCCCGGGACTGCAGCGGGAAGTCACAATGAGCAGTTCTTC. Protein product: CASSKIGPGTAAGSHNEQFF.

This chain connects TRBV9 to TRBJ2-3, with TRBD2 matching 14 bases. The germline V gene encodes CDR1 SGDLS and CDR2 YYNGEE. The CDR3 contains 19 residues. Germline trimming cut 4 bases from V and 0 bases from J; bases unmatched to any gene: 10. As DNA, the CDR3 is TGTGCCAGCAGCCTAACCCCAGGACTAGCGGGGGGTAGCACAGATACGCAGTATTTT. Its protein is CASSLTPGLAGGSTDTQYF.

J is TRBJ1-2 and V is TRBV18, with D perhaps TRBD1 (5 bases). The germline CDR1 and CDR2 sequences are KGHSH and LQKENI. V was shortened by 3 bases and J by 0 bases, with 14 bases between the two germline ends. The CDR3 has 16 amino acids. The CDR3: CASSPFTGQANYGYTF. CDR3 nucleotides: TGTGCCAGCTCACCGTTTACAGGTCAGGCTAACTATGGCTACACCTTC.

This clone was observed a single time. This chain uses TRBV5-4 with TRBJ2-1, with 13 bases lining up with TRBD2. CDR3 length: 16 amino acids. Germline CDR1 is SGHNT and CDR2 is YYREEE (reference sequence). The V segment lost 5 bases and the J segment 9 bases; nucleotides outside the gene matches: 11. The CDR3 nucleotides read TGTGCCAGCAGGGCCGGGACTAGCGGGACCCACGCTGAGCAGTTCTTC. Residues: CASRAGTSGTHAEQFF.

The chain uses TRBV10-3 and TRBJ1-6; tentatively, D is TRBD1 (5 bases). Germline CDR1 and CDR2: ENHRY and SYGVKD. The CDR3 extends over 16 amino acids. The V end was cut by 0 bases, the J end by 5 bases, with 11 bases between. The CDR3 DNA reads TGTGCCATCAGTGAGTCTCTTTTGACAGATAATTCACCCCTCCACTTT. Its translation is CAISESLLTDNSPLHF.

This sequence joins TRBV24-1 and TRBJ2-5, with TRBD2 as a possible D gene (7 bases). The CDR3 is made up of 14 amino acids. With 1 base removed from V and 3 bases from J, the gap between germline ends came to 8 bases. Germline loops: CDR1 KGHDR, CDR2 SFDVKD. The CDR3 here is CATSDLGGEETQYF. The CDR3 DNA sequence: TGTGCCACCAGTGATTTAGGGGGGGAAGAGACCCAGTACTTC.